This passage covers 18 T cell receptor beta chains from one sample sequenced in a study of cytomegalovirus exposure and HLA in healthy donors. The PCR was carried out with 60 Vbeta primers and 13 Jbeta primers. Profiling relied on immunoSEQ multiplex PCR, and the TCRdb table lists in-frame clones only, not all of them. The sample includes 120,000 to 150,000 clones, 75% to 90% of them seen just once. Source material: PBMCs. The receptor source for this set is a woman aged 25 to 39 in good health and CMV-seronegative.

The V call is TRBV14, the J call TRBJ2-1, with 9 positions matching TRBD1. The CDR3 consists of 14 residues. V trimming: 5 bases; J trimming: 8 bases; junction bases outside the gene matches: 7. In germline, CDR1 is SGHDN, CDR2 FVKESK. CDR3 DNA sequence: TGTGCCAGCAGCAATGGACAGGGGATCGATGAGCAGTTCTTC. It codes for CASSNGQGIDEQFF.

The J gene is TRBJ2-1, the V gene TRBV6-4, with D maybe TRBD1 (5 bases). Trimming took off 2 bases at V and 2 bases at J, with 13 bases between the two ends. CDR3 length: 16 residues. Germline V gene lookup returns CDR1 MRHNA and CDR2 SNTAGT. The CDR3 spells CASSDPKYRPYNEQFF. In nucleotides, the CDR3 is TGTGCCAGCAGTGACCCGAAGTACAGGCCCTACAATGAGCAGTTCTTC.

The rearrangement joins TRBV27 to TRBJ2-1; TRBD2 matches 10 bases. Germline V gene lookup returns CDR1 MNHEY and CDR2 SMNVEV (reference sequence). The V gene end was trimmed by 3 bases and the J gene end by 5 bases; junction bases not matched to a gene: 4. This CDR3 has 15 residues. The CDR3 coding sequence is TGTGCCAGCAGTTTTAAGCGGGGGGGGGACAATGAGCAGTTCTTC. Translation: CASSFKRGGDNEQFF.

This clone was counted only a few times. The V gene is TRBV5-1, the J gene TRBJ2-7, with a tentative D call TRBD1 (6 bases). Germline-derived CDR1 and CDR2 are SGHRS and YFSETQ. The V end lost 1 base, the J end lost 3 bases, and 8 bases lay between the germline ends. The CDR3 runs to 13 residues. The CDR3 sequence is CASSLLRGYEQYF. The CDR3 nucleotides are TGCGCCAGCAGCTTGCTCAGGGGCTACGAGCAGTACTTC.

The rearrangement uses TRBV2 and TRBJ1-6; the D gene is possibly TRBD1 (6 bases). This CDR3 has 13 amino acids. The germline V gene encodes CDR1 SNHLY and CDR2 FYNNEI. V was cut by 4 bases and J by 7 bases, with 8 bases left in between. This CDR3 reads CASSAGENSPLHF. Here the CDR3 DNA reads TGTGCCAGCAGTGCAGGGGAAAATTCACCCCTCCACTTT.

This clone has ten or more counts. The chain combines TRBV4-3 with TRBJ1-4, with D uncertain. V was trimmed by 0 bases and J by 10 bases, leaving 9 bases between them. The CDR3 has 13 amino acids. Germline V gene lookup returns CDR1 LGHNA and CDR2 YSLEER. As DNA, the CDR3 is TGCGCCAGCAGCCAAGATTCTAGGAGAAAACTGTTTTTT. Protein sequence: CASSQDSRRKLFF.

J is TRBJ1-1 and V is TRBV18; D not resolved. CDR3 length: 13 residues. Germline CDR1 KGHSH, CDR2 LQKENI. The ends were cut back, 1 base at V and 3 bases at J, with 6 bases in the middle. CDR3 bases: TGTGCCAGCTCACCACGCGAGGACACTGAAGCTTTCTTT. It encodes CASSPREDTEAFF.

The table lists this clone with a few counts. V gene TRBV4-1 combines with J gene TRBJ1-5; D unclear. Trimming pared 4 bases from V and 4 bases from J, leaving 11 bases between. The CDR3 spans 14 residues. The germline V gene encodes CDR1 MGHRA and CDR2 YSYEKL. The CDR3 DNA follows: TGCGCCAGCAGCCGAATTCAGTGGAATCAGCCCCAGCATTTT. Residues: CASSRIQWNQPQHF.

In its sample, this clone was seen a few times. The chain uses TRBV5-6 and TRBJ2-1; 7 bases are shared with TRBD2. From germline, CDR1 is SGHDT and CDR2 YYEEEE. CDR3 length equals 17 residues. Trimming at V came to 1 base and at J to 8 bases, leaving 15 bases not matched to a gene. CDR3 sequence: CASSLFRLGGSRHEQFF. CDR3 sequence (DNA): TGTGCCAGCAGCTTGTTTCGGCTGGGCGGGAGTCGGCATGAGCAGTTCTTC.

The rearrangement uses TRBV18 and TRBJ2-5; D perhaps matches TRBD2 (5 bases). Germline loops: CDR1 KGHSH, CDR2 LQKENI. The ends were cut back, 0 bases at V and 4 bases at J, with 12 bases in the middle. This CDR3 comprises 15 residues. CDR3 protein: CASSPPLHRGETQYF. CDR3 sequence (DNA): TGTGCCAGCTCACCACCGCTACACCGGGGAGAGACCCAGTACTTC. The full variable domain, rest sourced from reference TRBV18 and TRBJ2-5, is NAGVMQNPRHLVRRRGQEARLRCSPMKGHSHVYWYRQLPEEGLKFMVYLQKENIIDESGMPKERFSAEFPKEGPSILRIQQVVRGDSAAYFCASSPPLHRGETQYFGPGTRLLVL.

V gene TRBV27 combines with J gene TRBJ2-4, with D maybe TRBD2 (6 bases). Germline CDR1 MNHEY, CDR2 SMNVEV (reference sequence). V dropped 6 bases and J dropped 7 bases, with 19 bases sitting between them. This CDR3 is 15 amino acids long. In DNA, the CDR3 is TGTGCCAGCAGCTCAACGGGACTGATGGGGAACATTCAGTACTTC. Amino acid sequence: CASSSTGLMGNIQYF.

A single count supports this clone. J is TRBJ1-5 and V is TRBV15; unclear D gene. V lost 4 bases and J 4 bases, leaving 20 bases between the germline ends. There are 17 residues in the CDR3. CDR1 LNHNV and CDR2 YYDKDF come from the germline V gene (reference sequence). This CDR3 reads CATSIGRLPPENQPQHF. CDR3 nucleotides: TGTGCCACCAGCATAGGGAGACTGCCCCCCGAGAATCAGCCCCAGCATTTT.

V gene TRBV29-1 combines with J gene TRBJ2-2, with D unclear. Between the trimmed V and J ends, which lost 6 bases and 5 bases, there was a span of 10 bases. The CDR3 covers 12 residues. The V gene's germline CDR1 is SQVTM and CDR2 ANQGSEA. This chain's CDR3 is CSVVLRTGELFF. The CDR3 nucleotides read TGCAGCGTGGTTCTTCGGACCGGGGAGCTGTTTTTT.

This chain uses TRBV4-3 with TRBJ2-5, with a possible D match to TRBD2 (7 bases). Germline loops: CDR1 LGHNA, CDR2 YSLEER. There are 17 residues in the CDR3. V lost 4 bases and J lost 5, with 23 bases in between. For the CDR3, the DNA is TGCGCCAGCAGCCGGGCCGTGGAACGGGGGGCCCGGGAGACCCAGTACTTC. It specifies CASSRAVERGARETQYF.

This chain links TRBV4-1 with TRBJ1-1; D possibly corresponds to TRBD1 (5 bases). This CDR3 has 15 amino acids. Germline CDR1 reads MGHRA; CDR2 reads YSYEKL. The V end lost 4 bases, the J end lost 3 bases, and 15 bases lay between the germline ends. For the CDR3, the DNA is TGCGCCAGCAGCCCCCCTGACAGCCAGGACACTGAAGCTTTCTTT. This encodes CASSPPDSQDTEAFF.

This clone appeared a few times. The CDR3 region has the DNA TGTGCCAGCGGCTACAGGGGGCGCGGCACCGAGCAGTACTTC. Translating it yields CASGYRGRGTEQYF. The chain recombines TRBV2 with TRBJ2-7, with TRBD1 identical over 9 bases. The CDR3 consists of 14 residues. V shed 8 bases and J 6 bases; nucleotides not matched to a gene: 11. Germline V gives CDR1 SNHLY, CDR2 FYNNEI. Together with reference TRBV2 and TRBJ2-7, the CDR3 gives the full variable domain: EPEVTQTPSHQVTQMGQEVILRCVPISNHLYFYWYRQILGQKVEFLVSFYNNEISEKSEIFDDQFSVERPDGSNFTLKIRSTKLEDSAMYFCASGYRGRGTEQYFGPGTRLTVT.

The V and J genes are TRBV9 and TRBJ2-1, with 7 nucleotides matching TRBD2. Trimming at V came to 0 bases and at J to 8 bases, leaving 17 bases not matched to a gene. The CDR3 is made up of 18 amino acids. The germline V gene encodes CDR1 SGDLS and CDR2 YYNGEE. CDR3: CASSVDPLTSNSGDEQFF. The CDR3 DNA is TGTGCCAGCAGCGTAGACCCTTTGACTAGCAACAGTGGCGATGAGCAGTTCTTC.

Only a few counts were recorded for this clone. The genes are TRBV30 and TRBJ1-5; D is undetermined. Germline values: CDR1 GTSNPN, CDR2 SVGIG (reference sequence). V lost 8 bases, J lost 10 bases, and 15 bases lay in between. This CDR3 spans 11 amino acids. As DNA, the CDR3 is TGTGCCGGCCTAGGCTATCTTCCCCAGCATTTT. Translation: CAGLGYLPQHF.